One sample yielded the 21 T cell receptor beta chains listed below, sequenced in a study of blood T cell repertoires in COVID-19. TCRdb's copy holds only in-frame clones and misses some; the assay was immunoSEQ multiplex PCR. The table records over 50,000 clones, approximately 80% of them present only once. Sequencing input: PBMCs or T cells enriched from blood (not recorded which). The origin of the receptors is a woman in her thirties or forties with acute COVID-19.

This clone was counted once. The DNA of the CDR3 is TGTGCCAGCAGCTTAACGGCGGGGAGTGGCACTGAAGCTTTCTTT. This translates into CASSLTAGSGTEAFF. The chain employs TRBV7-3 and TRBJ1-1; D is uncertain. CDR1 is SGHTA and CDR2 is FQGTGA in the germline V gene. Trimming stripped 0 bases from V and 4 bases from J, with 12 bases between. CDR3 size: 15 residues.

The chain combines TRBV6-1 with TRBJ1-6, with a tentative D call TRBD1 (5 bases). V shed 2 bases and J shed 10 bases, with 18 bases lying between them. Per the germline V gene, CDR1 is MNHNS and CDR2 is SASEGT. The CDR3 spans 16 residues. The CDR3 protein is CASSEYSRPGSSPLHF. CDR3 in DNA: TGTGCCAGCAGTGAATACTCTCGTCCAGGGTCCTCACCCCTCCACTTT.

This chain joins TRBV7-9 and TRBJ1-1, with TRBD1 matching over 9 bases. Germline CDR1 reads SEHNR; CDR2 reads FQNEAQ (reference sequence). The CDR3 covers 17 residues. J was trimmed by 5 bases and V by 2 bases; bases with no gene match: 12. Written as DNA, the CDR3 is TGTGCCAGCAGCTTAACGATATCGGGACAGGGATATACTGAAGCTTTCTTT. Its protein is CASSLTISGQGYTEAFF.

The chain joins TRBV29-1 to TRBJ1-2; TRBD1 aligns across 8 bases. The V and J ends lost 4 bases and 4 bases, in that order; junction bases with no gene match: 5. Germline-derived CDR1 and CDR2 are SQVTM and ANQGSEA. This CDR3 region has 13 residues. CDR3 amino acids: CSVVAGGGYGYTF. CDR3 sequence (DNA): TGCAGCGTTGTGGCAGGGGGCGGCTATGGCTACACCTTC.

DNA for the CDR3: TGTGCCAGCAGCTTCTGGAGGGGTGACAATGAGCAGTTCTTC. This gives the protein CASSFWRGDNEQFF. This rearrangement joins TRBV7-2 to TRBJ2-1; the D gene is possibly TRBD2 (6 bases). Germline loops: CDR1 SGHTA, CDR2 FQGNSA. The germline V and J ends were trimmed by 3 bases and 5 bases, with 11 bases remaining between them. This CDR3 has 14 amino acids.

This clone came up once. J is TRBJ1-1 and V is TRBV6-5, with D perhaps TRBD1 (5 bases). Germline-derived CDR1 and CDR2 are MNHEY and SVGAGI. The CDR3 sequence is 15 residues long. V was trimmed by 4 bases and J by 1 base, leaving 13 bases between them. The CDR3 spells CASSSPGGRNTEAFF. For the CDR3, the DNA is TGTGCCAGCAGTTCACCCGGGGGTAGGAACACTGAAGCTTTCTTT.

The V gene is TRBV28, the J gene TRBJ1-1; 7 nucleotides line up with TRBD1. CDR1 is MDHEN and CDR2 is SYDVKM in the germline V gene. The CDR3 extends over 17 amino acids. Trimming cost V 5 bases and J 0 bases; bases outside gene matches: 12. The CDR3 loop reads CASSQTGATTMNTEAFF. CDR3 nucleotides: TGTGCCAGCAGTCAAACAGGGGCTACCACTATGAACACTGAAGCTTTCTTT.

In this sample, this clone turned up a few times. This chain links TRBV24-1 with TRBJ2-2, with 11 positions matching TRBD1. Germline CDR1 and CDR2: KGHDR and SFDVKD. Trimming at V came to 12 bases and at J to 4 bases, leaving 6 bases not matched to a gene. This CDR3 spans 14 amino acids. CDR3 sequence reads: CAVGQGAITGELFF. For the CDR3, the DNA is TGTGCCGTCGGACAGGGGGCGATCACCGGGGAGCTGTTTTTT.

The chain carries TRBV5-1 and TRBJ1-6, with D maybe TRBD1 (5 bases). Trimming took off 3 bases at V and 9 bases at J, with 10 bases between the two ends. Germline-derived CDR1 and CDR2 are SGHRS and YFSETQ. CDR3 length: 13 residues. The CDR3: CASSSGGGSPLHF. The CDR3 DNA reads as TGCGCCAGCAGCTCGGGGGGGGGTTCACCCCTCCACTTT.

This clone was seen more than once but under ten times. The chain combines TRBV12-3 or TRBV12-4 with TRBJ2-7; 8 nucleotides agree with TRBD2. Trimming removed 8 bases from V and 6 bases from J; junction bases left unmatched: 9. The length of the CDR3 is 13 residues. The CDR3, as DNA: TGTGCCAGCGGTAGCGGGACGATTGGCGAGCAGTACTTC. Translated: CASGSGTIGEQYF.

The chain recombines TRBV7-8 with TRBJ2-1; 7 bases line up with TRBD2. The germline V gene has CDR1 SGHVS and CDR2 FQNEAQ. J lost 0 bases, V lost 2 bases, and 19 bases had no gene match. This CDR3 is built from 21 residues. CDR3 residues: CASSLSLGRSGAASSYNEQFF. Written as DNA, the CDR3 is TGTGCCAGCAGCTTAAGCCTCGGGAGGAGTGGAGCGGCCAGCTCCTACAATGAGCAGTTCTTC.

This chain uses TRBV5-6 with TRBJ1-5; tentatively, D is TRBD1 (6 bases). V lost 2 bases, J lost 6 bases, and 15 bases lay in between. Germline-derived CDR1 and CDR2 are SGHDT and YYEEEE. The CDR3 extends over 15 amino acids. CDR3 protein: CASSFRQALGQPQHF. CDR3 coding DNA: TGTGCCAGCAGCTTCAGACAGGCGCTCGGTCAGCCCCAGCATTTT. Complete variable domain (other parts from reference TRBV5-6 and TRBJ1-5): DAGVTQSPTHLIKTRGQQVTLRCSPKSGHDTVSWYQQALGQGPQFIFQYYEEEERQRGNFPDRFSGHQFPNYSSELNVNALLLGDSALYLCASSFRQALGQPQHFGDGTRLSIL.

The chain combines TRBV18 with TRBJ1-1; 8 nucleotides match TRBD1. V shed 8 bases and J 0 bases; nucleotides not matched to a gene: 17. CDR3 length equals 18 residues. CDR1 is KGHSH and CDR2 is LQKENI in the germline V gene. The CDR3 sequence: CASRQNAGTGPMNTEAFF. CDR3 nucleotide sequence: TGTGCCAGCCGACAAAACGCCGGGACAGGCCCCATGAACACTGAAGCTTTCTTT.

This clone occurred once. V and J are TRBV4-1 and TRBJ1-1, with D possibly matching TRBD1 (6 bases). V was clipped by 0 bases and J by 5 bases, with 13 bases between them. The CDR3 runs to 15 residues. Germline CDR1 MGHRA, CDR2 YSYEKL. DNA of the CDR3: TGCGCCAGCAGCCAAGATCGCGGGGGCGCGACTGAAGCTTTCTTT. Translating it yields CASSQDRGGATEAFF.

The V and J genes are TRBV6-1 and TRBJ2-2, with a weak D call TRBD2 (6 bases). From germline, CDR1 is MNHNS and CDR2 SASEGT. This CDR3 has 14 amino acids. V lost 5 bases, J lost 2 bases, and 9 bases lay in between. CDR3 residues: CASSSGVNTGELFF. Here the CDR3 DNA reads TGTGCCAGCAGTTCGGGGGTAAACACCGGGGAGCTGTTTTTT.

This clone occurred once. The chain is built from TRBV5-1 and TRBJ1-2; D may be TRBD1 (5 bases). Trimming stripped 5 bases from V and 5 bases from J, with 10 bases between. The CDR3 spans 12 residues. The V gene's germline CDR1 is SGHRS and CDR2 YFSETQ. CDR3 sequence reads: CASRGDGYGYTF. CDR3 sequence (DNA): TGCGCCAGCAGAGGGGATGGGTATGGCTACACCTTC.

This rearrangement joins TRBV11-2 to TRBJ2-7; the match to TRBD1 covers 8 bases. Germline CDR1 reads SGHAT; CDR2 reads FQNNGV. V shed 3 bases, J shed 3 bases, and the junction held 7 bases outside the gene matches. CDR3 length: 15 amino acids. CDR3 sequence reads: CASSLTDRVVYEQYF. In DNA form, the CDR3 reads TGTGCCAGCAGCTTGACGGACAGGGTCGTCTACGAGCAGTACTTC.

The CDR3 DNA reads as TGTGCCAGCAGCCAAGAGAGGGGGGGAGCTAATGAAAAACTGTTTTTT. Protein product: CASSQERGGANEKLFF. The chain couples TRBV4-2 to TRBJ1-4, with a weak D call TRBD1 (6 bases). CDR3 length: 16 amino acids. Germline assignment: CDR1 LGHNA and CDR2 YNFKEQ. Trimming removed 0 bases from V and 3 bases from J, with 11 bases in between.

The chain uses TRBV28 and TRBJ2-3; D ambiguous. CDR1 and CDR2 (germline): MDHEN, SYDVKM. Trimming left V 2 bases short and J 2 bases short, with 5 bases between. The CDR3 contains 13 residues. CDR3 coding DNA: TGTGCCAGCAGTTTAGCGGCCACAGATACGCAGTATTTT. It yields the protein CASSLAATDTQYF.

This chain links TRBV11-2 with TRBJ1-5, with D tentatively TRBD1 (5 bases). The CDR3 runs 15 residues. The germline V gene has CDR1 SGHAT and CDR2 FQNNGV. Trimming removed 0 bases at V and 7 bases at J, with 13 bases between. The CDR3 loop reads CASSLDLQGGQPQHF. CDR3 nucleotides: TGTGCCAGCAGCTTAGATCTTCAGGGAGGGCAGCCCCAGCATTTT.

This clone was picked up a small number of times. The chain is built from TRBV7-9 and TRBJ1-1, with 9 bases aligning to TRBD1. Trimming took 2 bases from V and 4 from J; bases not matched to a gene: 2. Germline V gene lookup returns CDR1 SEHNR and CDR2 FQNEAQ (reference sequence). This CDR3 has 14 amino acids. As DNA, the CDR3 is TGTGCCAGCAGCTTAACAGGGGGCGGCACTGAAGCTTTCTTT. Amino acid sequence: CASSLTGGGTEAFF.